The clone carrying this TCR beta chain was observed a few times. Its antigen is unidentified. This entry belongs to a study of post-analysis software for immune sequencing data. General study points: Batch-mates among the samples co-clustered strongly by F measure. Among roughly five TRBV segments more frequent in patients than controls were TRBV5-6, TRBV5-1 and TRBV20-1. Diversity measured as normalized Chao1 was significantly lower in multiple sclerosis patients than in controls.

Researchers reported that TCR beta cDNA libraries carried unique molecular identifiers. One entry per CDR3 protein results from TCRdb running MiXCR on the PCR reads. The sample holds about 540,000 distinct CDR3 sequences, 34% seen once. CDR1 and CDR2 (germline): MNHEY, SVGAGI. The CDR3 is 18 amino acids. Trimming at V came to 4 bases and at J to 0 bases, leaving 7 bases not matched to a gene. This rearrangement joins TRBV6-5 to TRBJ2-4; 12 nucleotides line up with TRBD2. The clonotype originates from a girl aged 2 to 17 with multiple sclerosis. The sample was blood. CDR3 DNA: TGTGCCAGCAGTTCGCGACTAGCGGGGGTGCTAGCCAAAAACATTCAGTACTTC. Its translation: CASSSRLAGVLAKNIQYF.